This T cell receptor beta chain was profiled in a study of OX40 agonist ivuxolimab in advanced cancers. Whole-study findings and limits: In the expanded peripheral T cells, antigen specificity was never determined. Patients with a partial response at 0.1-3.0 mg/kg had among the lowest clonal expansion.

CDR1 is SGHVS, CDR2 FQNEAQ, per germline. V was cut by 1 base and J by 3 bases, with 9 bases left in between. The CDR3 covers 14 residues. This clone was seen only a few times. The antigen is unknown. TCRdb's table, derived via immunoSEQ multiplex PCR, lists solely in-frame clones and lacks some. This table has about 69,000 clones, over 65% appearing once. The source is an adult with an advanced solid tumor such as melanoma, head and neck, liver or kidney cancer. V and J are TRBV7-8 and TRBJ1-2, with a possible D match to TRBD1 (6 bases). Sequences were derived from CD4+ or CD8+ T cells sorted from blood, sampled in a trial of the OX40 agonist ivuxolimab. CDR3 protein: CASSLGDNDYGYTF. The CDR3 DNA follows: TGTGCCAGCAGCTTAGGGGACAACGACTATGGCTACACCTTC.